These T cell receptor beta chains were read from a single sample in a study of blood T cells in healthy people across ages. TCRdb itself ran the 5' RACE reads through MiXCR, one entry per CDR3 protein. The sample holds around 500,000 distinct CDR3 sequences, about 45% seen once. Specimen: blood. Every receptor here comes from an elderly man in good health. Each CDR3 is given with its conserved first and last residue. D genes are given only for firm matches. Where a row states a size, it is once, few, many or the class of an expanded clone; other rows omit it.

D: -; V: TRBV7-7; size: -; J: TRBJ2-7; length: 14; DNA: TGTGCCAGCAGCCCGAGACTAGAACGTAAGGAGCAGTACTTC; CDR3: CASSPRLERKEQYF
D: -; V: TRBV20-1; size: -; J: TRBJ1-2; length: 14; DNA: TGCAGTGCTACCCAGGGAGGCTCGTGGTATGGCTACACCTTC; CDR3: CSATQGGSWYGYTF
D: TRBD1; V: TRBV9; size: -; J: TRBJ1-2; length: 16; DNA: TGTGCCCGCAGCGCAACCCCCACAGGGGATGGCTATGGCTACACCTTC; CDR3: CARSATPTGDGYGYTF
D: -; V: TRBV15; size: few; J: TRBJ2-5; length: 14; DNA: TGTGCCACCAGCAGAGGAGGGCTTCAAGAGACCCAGTACTTC; CDR3: CATSRGGLQETQYF
D: TRBD2; V: TRBV7-2; size: -; J: TRBJ2-1; length: 15; DNA: TGTGCCAGCAGCTTAGGGGGGAGCGGGAGGACTGAGCAGTTCTTC; CDR3: CASSLGGSGRTEQFF
D: TRBD2; V: TRBV7-2; size: -; J: TRBJ2-7; length: 15; DNA: TGTGCCAGCAGCTTAGAAAGCGGACTAGGCCACGAGCAGTACTTC; CDR3: CASSLESGLGHEQYF
D: TRBD1; V: TRBV29-1; size: few; J: TRBJ1-2; length: 14; DNA: TGCAGCGTTGATCTAGACAGGGGAAGTTATGGCTACACCTTC; CDR3: CSVDLDRGSYGYTF
D: TRBD2; V: TRBV20-1; size: few; J: TRBJ2-3; length: 15; DNA: TGCAGTGCTAGAGGTAGCGGGTACGACACAGATACGCAGTATTTT; CDR3: CSARGSGYDTDTQYF
D: -; V: TRBV12-3/TRBV12-4; size: -; J: TRBJ1-2; length: 13; DNA: TGTGCCAGCAGTTTTCGAGTAAACTATGGCTACACCTTC; CDR3: CASSFRVNYGYTF
D: TRBD1; V: TRBV12-3/TRBV12-4; size: -; J: TRBJ2-3; length: 14; DNA: TGTGCCAGCAGTTCCAGACAGGGCTGGGATACGCAGTATTTT; CDR3: CASSSRQGWDTQYF
D: -; V: TRBV24-1; size: once; J: TRBJ2-7; length: 12; DNA: TGTGCCACCAGTGACGGGATTTACGAGCAGTACTTC; CDR3: CATSDGIYEQYF
D: -; V: TRBV7-9; size: -; J: TRBJ1-4; length: 14; DNA: TGTGCCAGCAGCTTCGAGGGTTTAAATGAAAAACTGTTTTTT; CDR3: CASSFEGLNEKLFF
D: TRBD1; V: TRBV9; size: -; J: TRBJ2-3; length: 15; DNA: TGTGCCAGCAGCGCACAGGGGGGCAACACAGATACGCAGTATTTT; CDR3: CASSAQGGNTDTQYF
D: -; V: TRBV20-1; size: few; J: TRBJ1-3; length: 17; DNA: TGCAGTGCAATGAACCGGGACATTCCTTCGTCCGGAAACACCATATATTTT; CDR3: CSAMNRDIPSSGNTIYF
D: -; V: TRBV7-2; size: -; J: TRBJ2-5; length: 14; DNA: TGTGCCAGCAGCTTAGGCCTGCCCACTGAGACCCAGTACTTC; CDR3: CASSLGLPTETQYF
D: -; V: TRBV6-5; size: -; J: TRBJ2-7; length: 15; DNA: TGTGCCAGCAGTGAAACTAAGAGCGAGACCTACGAGCAGTACTTC; CDR3: CASSETKSETYEQYF
D: -; V: TRBV5-1; size: -; J: TRBJ1-2; length: 17; DNA: TGCGCCAGCAGCTTGTCGGGTAATCCTTCCTTCCTCTATGGCTACACCTTC; CDR3: CASSLSGNPSFLYGYTF
D: TRBD1; V: TRBV7-9; size: once; J: TRBJ1-6; length: 15; DNA: TGTGCCAGCGGACAGGGAGGACCCTATAATTCACCCCTCCACTTT; CDR3: CASGQGGPYNSPLHF